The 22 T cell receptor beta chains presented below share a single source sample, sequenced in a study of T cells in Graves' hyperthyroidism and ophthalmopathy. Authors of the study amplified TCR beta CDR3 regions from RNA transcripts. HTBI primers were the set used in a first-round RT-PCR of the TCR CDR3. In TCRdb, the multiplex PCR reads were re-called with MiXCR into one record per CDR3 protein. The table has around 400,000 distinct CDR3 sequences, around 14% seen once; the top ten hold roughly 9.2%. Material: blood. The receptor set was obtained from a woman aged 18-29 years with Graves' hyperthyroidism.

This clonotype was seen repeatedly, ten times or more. CDR3 sequence: CSARSAGAQYF. CDR3 coding DNA: TGCAGTGCTAGAAGTGCGGGGGCCCAGTACTTC. This chain uses TRBV20-1 with TRBJ2-5; 7 bases fit TRBD2. J gave up 9 bases and V 2 bases, and 3 bases lay outside the gene matches. There are 11 residues in the CDR3. CDR1 DFQATT and CDR2 SNEGSKA come from the germline V gene (reference sequence).

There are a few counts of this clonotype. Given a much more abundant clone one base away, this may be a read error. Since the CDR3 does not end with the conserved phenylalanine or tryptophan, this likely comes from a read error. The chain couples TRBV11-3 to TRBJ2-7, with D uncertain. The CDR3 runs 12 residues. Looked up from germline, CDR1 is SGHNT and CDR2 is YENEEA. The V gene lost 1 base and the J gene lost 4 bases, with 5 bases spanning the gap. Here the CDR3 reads CASSLAIYEQYL. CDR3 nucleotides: TGTGCCAGCAGCTTAGCTATATACGAGCAGTACCTC.

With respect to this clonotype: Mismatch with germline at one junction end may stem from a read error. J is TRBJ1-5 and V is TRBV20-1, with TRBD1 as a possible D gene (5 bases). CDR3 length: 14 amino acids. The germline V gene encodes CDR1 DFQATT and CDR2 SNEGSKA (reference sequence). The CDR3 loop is CSATGPNSNQPRHF. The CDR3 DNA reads TGCAGTGCTACAGGGCCAAATAGCAATCAGCCCCGGCATTTT.

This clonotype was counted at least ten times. The CDR3 is CASSHVNSPGGTDTQYF. The CDR3 DNA is TGTGCCAGCAGCCATGTAAACTCCCCAGGGGGCACAGATACGCAGTATTTT. The V gene is TRBV3-1, the J gene TRBJ2-3, with TRBD1 as a possible D gene (6 bases). Germline V gene data show CDR1 as LGHDT and CDR2 as YNNKEL (reference sequence). The CDR3 is 17 residues long. The ends were cut back, 3 bases at V and 1 base at J, with 17 bases in the middle.

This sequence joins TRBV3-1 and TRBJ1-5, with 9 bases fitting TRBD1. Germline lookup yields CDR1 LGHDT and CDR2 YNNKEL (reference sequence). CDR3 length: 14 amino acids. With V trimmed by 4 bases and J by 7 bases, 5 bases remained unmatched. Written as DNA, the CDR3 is TGTGCCAGCAGCCTCGCCGGGACAGGGCAGCCCCAGCATTTT. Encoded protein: CASSLAGTGQPQHF.

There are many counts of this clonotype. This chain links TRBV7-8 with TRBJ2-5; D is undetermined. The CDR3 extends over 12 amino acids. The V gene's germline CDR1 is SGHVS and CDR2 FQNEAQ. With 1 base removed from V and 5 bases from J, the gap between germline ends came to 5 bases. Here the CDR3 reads CASSLDMETQYF. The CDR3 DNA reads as TGTGCCAGCAGCTTAGACATGGAGACCCAGTACTTC. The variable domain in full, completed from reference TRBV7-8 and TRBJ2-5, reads GAGVSQSPRYKVAKRGQDVALRCDPISGHVSLFWYQQALGQGPEFLTYFQNEAQLDKSGLPSDRFFAERPEGSVSTLKIQRTQQEDSAVYLCASSLDMETQYFGPGTRLLVL.

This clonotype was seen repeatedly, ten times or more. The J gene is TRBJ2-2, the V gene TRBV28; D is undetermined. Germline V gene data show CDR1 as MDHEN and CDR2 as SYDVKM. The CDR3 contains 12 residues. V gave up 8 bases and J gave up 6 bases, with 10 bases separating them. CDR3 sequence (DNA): TGTGCCAGCGCCCTGATGCCCGGGGAGCTGTTTTTT. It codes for CASALMPGELFF.

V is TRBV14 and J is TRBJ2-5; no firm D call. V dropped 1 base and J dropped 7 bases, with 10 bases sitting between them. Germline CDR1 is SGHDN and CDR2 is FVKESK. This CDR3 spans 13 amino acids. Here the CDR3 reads CASSQGWDGTQYF. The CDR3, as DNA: TGTGCCAGCAGCCAAGGGTGGGATGGGACCCAGTACTTC.

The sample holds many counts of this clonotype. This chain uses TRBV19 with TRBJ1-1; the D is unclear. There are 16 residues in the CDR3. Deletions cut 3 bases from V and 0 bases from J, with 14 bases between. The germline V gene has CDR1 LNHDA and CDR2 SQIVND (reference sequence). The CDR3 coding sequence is TGTGCCAGTAGTATCCGACGGGAAATGATGAACACTGAAGCTTTCTTT. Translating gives CASSIRREMMNTEAFF.

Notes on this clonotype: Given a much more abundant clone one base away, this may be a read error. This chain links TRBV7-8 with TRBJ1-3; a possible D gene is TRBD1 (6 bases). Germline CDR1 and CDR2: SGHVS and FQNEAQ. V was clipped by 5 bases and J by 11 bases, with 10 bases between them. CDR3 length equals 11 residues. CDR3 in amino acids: CASSQGNAIYF. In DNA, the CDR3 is TGTGCCAGCAGCCAGGGGAACGCCATATATTTT.

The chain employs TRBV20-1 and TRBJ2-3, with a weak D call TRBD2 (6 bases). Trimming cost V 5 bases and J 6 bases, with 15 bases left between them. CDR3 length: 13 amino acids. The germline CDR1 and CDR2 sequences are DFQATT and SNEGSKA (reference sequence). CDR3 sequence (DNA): TGCAGTGCTTGTTGCGGGGCCGGTGATACGCAGTATTTT. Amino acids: CSACCGAGDTQYF.

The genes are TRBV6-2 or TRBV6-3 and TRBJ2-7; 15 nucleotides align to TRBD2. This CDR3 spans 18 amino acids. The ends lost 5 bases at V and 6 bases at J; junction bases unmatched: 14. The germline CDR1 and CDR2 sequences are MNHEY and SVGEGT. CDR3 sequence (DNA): TGTGCCAGCAGTCTCTTCGGACTAGCGGGAGGGCAAGGGCCCGAGCAGTACTTC. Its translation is CASSLFGLAGGQGPEQYF.

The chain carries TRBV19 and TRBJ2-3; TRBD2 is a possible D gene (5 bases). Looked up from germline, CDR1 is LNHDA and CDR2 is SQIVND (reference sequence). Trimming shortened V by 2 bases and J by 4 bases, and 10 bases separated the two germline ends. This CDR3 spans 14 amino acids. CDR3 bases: TGTGCCAGTAGTATAATGCTAGCCCCAGATACGCAGTATTTT. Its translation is CASSIMLAPDTQYF.

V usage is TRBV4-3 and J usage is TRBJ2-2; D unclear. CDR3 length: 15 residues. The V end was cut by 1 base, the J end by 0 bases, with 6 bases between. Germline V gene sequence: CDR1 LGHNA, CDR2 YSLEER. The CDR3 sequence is CASSQGTSNTGELFF. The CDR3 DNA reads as TGCGCCAGCAGCCAAGGGACCTCGAACACCGGGGAGCTGTTTTTT.

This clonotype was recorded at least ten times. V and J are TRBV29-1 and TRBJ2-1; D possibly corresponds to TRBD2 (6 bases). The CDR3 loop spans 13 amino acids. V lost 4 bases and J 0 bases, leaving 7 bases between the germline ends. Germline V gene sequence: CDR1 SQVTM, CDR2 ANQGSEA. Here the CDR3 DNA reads TGCAGCGTTGTGGGGGGCTCCTACAATGAGCAGTTCTTC. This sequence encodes CSVVGGSYNEQFF.

The CDR3 region has the DNA TGTGCCAGTAGTGTGGGACCTTTTTTTGGTTATGGCTACACCTTC. Translated, it gives CASSVGPFFGYGYTF. J is TRBJ1-2 and V is TRBV19, with a possible D match to TRBD1 (5 bases). V lost 5 bases to trimming and J lost 5 bases, with 18 bases between them. Germline V gives CDR1 LNHDA, CDR2 SQIVND (reference sequence). The CDR3 contains 15 residues.

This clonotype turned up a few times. The chain's CDR3 is CASSSLGQEVSYEQYF. In nucleotides, the CDR3 is TGTGCCAGCAGTTCCCTCGGACAGGAGGTCTCCTACGAGCAGTACTTC. This chain joins TRBV27 and TRBJ2-7; 7 bases fit TRBD1. J lost 0 bases, V lost 4 bases, and 9 bases had no gene match. CDR1 MNHEY and CDR2 SMNVEV come from the germline V gene (reference sequence). There are 16 residues in the CDR3.

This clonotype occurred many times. The chain's CDR3 is CASSSRADRGFYEQYF. CDR3 nucleotides: TGTGCCAGCAGCTCACGCGCGGACAGGGGGTTTTACGAGCAGTACTTC. V and J are TRBV7-2 and TRBJ2-7; the match to TRBD1 covers 10 bases. V lost 4 bases and J lost 4; bases outside the gene matches: 10. The CDR3 is 16 amino acids. Germline CDR1 reads SGHTA; CDR2 reads FQGNSA.

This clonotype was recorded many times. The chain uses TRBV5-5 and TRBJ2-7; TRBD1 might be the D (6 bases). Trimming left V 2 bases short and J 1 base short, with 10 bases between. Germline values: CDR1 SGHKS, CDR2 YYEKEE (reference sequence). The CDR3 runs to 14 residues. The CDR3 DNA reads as TGTGCCAGCAGCTTCACAGGGCCATCCTACGAGCAGTACTTC. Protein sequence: CASSFTGPSYEQYF.

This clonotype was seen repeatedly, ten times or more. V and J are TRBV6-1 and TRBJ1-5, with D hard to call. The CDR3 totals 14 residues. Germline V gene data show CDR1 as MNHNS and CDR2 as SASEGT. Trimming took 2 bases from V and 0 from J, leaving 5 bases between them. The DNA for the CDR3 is TGTGCCAGCAGTGAAATGGATAGCAATCAGCCCCAGCATTTT. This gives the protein CASSEMDSNQPQHF.

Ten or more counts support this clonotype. The CDR3 nucleotides read TGTGCCAGCGGGACAGGGGACACTGAAGCTTTCTTT. As protein: CASGTGDTEAFF. V and J are TRBV9 and TRBJ1-1; 10 nucleotides align to TRBD1. This CDR3 spans 12 amino acids. V lost 7 bases to trimming and J lost 3 bases; unmatched junction nucleotides: 0. Germline lookup yields CDR1 SGDLS and CDR2 YYNGEE.

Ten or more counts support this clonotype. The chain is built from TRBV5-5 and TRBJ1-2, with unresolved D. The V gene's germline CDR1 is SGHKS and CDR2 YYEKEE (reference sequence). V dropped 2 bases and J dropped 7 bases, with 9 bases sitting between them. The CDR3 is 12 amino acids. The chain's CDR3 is CASSFNGRGYTF. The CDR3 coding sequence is TGTGCCAGCAGCTTCAACGGTCGTGGCTACACCTTC.